The next 21 T cell receptor beta chains were all read from a single sample in a study of cytomegalovirus exposure and HLA in healthy donors. Sequenced by immunoSEQ multiplex PCR; TCRdb stores in-frame clones only, minus some. The sample consists of roughly 62,000 clones, about 94% of them appearing once. Material: PBMCs. These TCRs come from a man younger than 35 in good health and CMV-seronegative.

The chain is built from TRBV6-1 and TRBJ2-7; D remains ambiguous. The V and J ends lost 2 bases and 9 bases respectively, with 8 bases between them. The CDR3 spans 11 residues. Germline loops: CDR1 MNHNS, CDR2 SASEGT. The CDR3 is CASSESSGQYF. Written as DNA, the CDR3 is TGTGCCAGCAGTGAATCCTCGGGGCAGTACTTC.

This clone is a singleton in its sample. The chain recombines TRBV2 with TRBJ2-1; TRBD1 agrees at 7 bases. The V segment lost 6 bases and the J segment 0 bases; nucleotides outside the gene matches: 2. The germline V gene encodes CDR1 SNHLY and CDR2 FYNNEI. This CDR3 spans 14 amino acids. CDR3 sequence (DNA): TGTGCCAGCAGGGGGACAGCCTCCTACAATGAGCAGTTCTTC. This sequence encodes CASRGTASYNEQFF.

This chain connects TRBV4-1 to TRBJ2-7, with 12 bases lining up with TRBD1. The CDR3 has 14 residues. V was clipped by 4 bases and J by 7 bases; unmatched bases: 5. Germline V lookup: CDR1 MGHRA, CDR2 YSYEKL. CDR3 nucleotides: TGCGCCAGCAGCCGGGACAGGGGGCATCGGGAGCAGTACTTC. Its translation is CASSRDRGHREQYF.

The rearrangement uses TRBV28 and TRBJ1-2; 8 bases align to TRBD1. After removal of 3 bases from V and 6 bases from J, the junction contained 3 bases not matched to a gene. CDR3 length equals 13 residues. Germline V gene sequence: CDR1 MDHEN, CDR2 SYDVKM. The CDR3 sequence: CASSLIRGHGYTF. The CDR3, as DNA: TGTGCCAGCAGTTTGATCAGGGGGCATGGCTACACCTTC.

The V gene is TRBV30, the J gene TRBJ2-2; D might be TRBD2 (7 bases). The CDR3 covers 13 residues. With 0 bases removed from V and 6 bases from J, the gap between germline ends came to 8 bases. CDR1 and CDR2 from the germline V gene are GTSNPN and SVGIG (reference sequence). The CDR3 sequence is CAWSVGGAGELFF. The CDR3 DNA reads TGTGCCTGGAGTGTAGGGGGGGCCGGGGAGCTGTTTTTT.

J is TRBJ2-1 and V is TRBV19; 9 bases match TRBD1. Germline trimming cut 4 bases from V and 8 bases from J; bases unmatched to any gene: 9. Germline V gene data show CDR1 as LNHDA and CDR2 as SQIVND (reference sequence). There are 15 residues in the CDR3. DNA for the CDR3: TGTGCCAGTAGTAATCCGGGACAGGGTTTCTATGAGCAGTTCTTC. Translating it yields CASSNPGQGFYEQFF.

This clone showed up just once. The chain links TRBV7-2 to TRBJ2-7, with D perhaps matching TRBD1 (6 bases). Germline V CDR1 and CDR2: SGHTA, FQGNSA. V lost 4 bases and J lost 0, with 13 bases in between. This CDR3 comprises 15 residues. The CDR3 DNA sequence: TGTGCCAGCAGCTCGCGACAGGTTACCTCCTACGAGCAGTACTTC. Protein product: CASSSRQVTSYEQYF.

The chain employs TRBV6-1 and TRBJ2-5, with D possibly being TRBD2 (6 bases). Germline values: CDR1 MNHNS, CDR2 SASEGT. Trimming cost V 2 bases and J 4 bases, with 14 bases left between them. The CDR3 totals 15 residues. The CDR3 DNA reads as TGTGCCAGCAGTGAAATTGGTGGTAGCGGAGAGACCCAGTACTTC. Amino acids: CASSEIGGSGETQYF.

J is TRBJ2-3 and V is TRBV6-1, with 11 positions matching TRBD1. The CDR3 contains 17 residues. J was trimmed by 1 base and V by 1 base; bases with no gene match: 4. CDR1 and CDR2 from the germline V gene are MNHNS and SASEGT. CDR3: CASSEVSGQGGTDTQYF. The CDR3 bases are TGTGCCAGCAGTGAAGTGTCGGGACAGGGGGGCACAGATACGCAGTATTTT.

V usage is TRBV29-1 and J usage is TRBJ2-3; TRBD2 matches at 13 bases. After removal of 4 bases from V and 5 bases from J, the junction contained 3 bases not matched to a gene. This CDR3 is built from 14 residues. Germline CDR1 and CDR2: SQVTM and ANQGSEA. DNA of the CDR3: TGCAGCGTTGCTGGACTAGCGGGAGAAGATACGCAGTATTTT. It specifies CSVAGLAGEDTQYF.

The chain combines TRBV5-1 with TRBJ2-7; 9 positions match TRBD2. CDR1 and CDR2 from the germline V gene are SGHRS and YFSETQ. This CDR3 spans 17 amino acids. V dropped 4 bases and J dropped 0; count of bases not matched to a gene: 11. DNA of the CDR3: TGCGCCAGCAGCCCCGCGGGGGGGGATGAATCCTCCTACGAGCAGTACTTC. Its protein product is CASSPAGGDESSYEQYF.

This sequence joins TRBV28 and TRBJ2-1; 10 bases are a match to TRBD2. The CDR3 length is 15 residues. After removal of 5 bases from V and 7 bases from J, the junction contained 8 bases not matched to a gene. Germline lookup yields CDR1 MDHEN and CDR2 SYDVKM. CDR3 in amino acids: CASSLLAGIINEQFF. CDR3 in DNA: TGTGCCAGCAGTCTACTAGCGGGAATTATAAATGAGCAGTTCTTC.

This clone has a handful of counts. This chain uses TRBV11-2 with TRBJ1-2, with D perhaps TRBD1 (5 bases). Germline V gene lookup returns CDR1 SGHAT and CDR2 FQNNGV. The CDR3 spans 16 residues. Deletions cut 0 bases from V and 4 bases from J, with 15 bases between. The CDR3 DNA reads TGTGCCAGCAGCTTAGATGGGCAGGGTTCGGGCTATGGCTACACCTTC. Its protein product is CASSLDGQGSGYGYTF.

V gene TRBV30 combines with J gene TRBJ2-7, with TRBD1 matching 7 bases. CDR1 and CDR2 from the germline V gene are GTSNPN and SVGIG (reference sequence). V gave up 4 bases and J gave up 7 bases; unmatched junction bases: 7. The CDR3 spans 12 residues. The CDR3 nucleotides are TGTGCCTGGACGACAGGGCGCCGAGAGCAGTACTTC. Its translation is CAWTTGRREQYF.

The chain is built from TRBV5-1 and TRBJ1-3; D perhaps matches TRBD1 (6 bases). The CDR3 runs 17 residues. Trimming removed 2 bases at V and 0 bases at J, with 15 bases between. CDR1 and CDR2 from the germline V gene are SGHRS and YFSETQ. This chain's CDR3 is CASSFLGGLSSGNTIYF. The DNA of the CDR3 is TGCGCCAGCAGCTTTTTGGGGGGGCTTAGCTCTGGAAACACCATATATTTT.

V and J are TRBV9 and TRBJ2-1; 7 positions agree with TRBD2. V gave up 3 bases and J gave up 4 bases; unmatched junction bases: 10. The germline gives CDR1 SGDLS, CDR2 YYNGEE. The CDR3 has 16 amino acids. The CDR3 protein is CASSDSAGAFYNEQFF. Here the CDR3 DNA reads TGTGCCAGCAGCGATTCGGCGGGAGCCTTTTACAATGAGCAGTTCTTC.

This chain connects TRBV13 to TRBJ2-7; a weak D match, TRBD1 (5 bases). The V gene lost 5 bases and the J gene lost 2 bases, with 13 bases spanning the gap. CDR1 is PRHDT, CDR2 FYEKMQ, per germline (reference sequence). The CDR3 spans 14 residues. CDR3 sequence: CASSPRDSAYEQYF. The DNA for the CDR3 is TGTGCCAGCAGCCCGCGTGACAGCGCCTACGAGCAGTACTTC.

The table lists this clone with a count of one. V and J are TRBV15 and TRBJ2-1; TRBD2 aligns across 12 bases. Germline loops: CDR1 LNHNV, CDR2 YYDKDF (reference sequence). Losses at the gene ends were 0 bases for V and 10 bases for J; bases not matched to a gene: 7. CDR3 length equals 16 residues. The CDR3 reads CATSRDTLAGGSEQFF. The CDR3 DNA is TGTGCCACCAGCAGAGATACACTAGCGGGAGGAAGCGAGCAGTTCTTC. Using reference TRBV15 and TRBJ2-1 for the parts outside the CDR3, the full variable domain is DAMVIQNPRYQVTQFGKPVTLSCSQTLNHNVMYWYQQKSSQAPKLLFHYYDKDFNNEADTPDNFQSRRPNTSFCFLDIRSPGLGDTAMYLCATSRDTLAGGSEQFFGPGTRLTVL.

J is TRBJ1-1 and V is TRBV5-4; weak D call: TRBD1 (5 bases). The germline V gene encodes CDR1 SGHNT and CDR2 YYREEE (reference sequence). CDR3 length equals 15 residues. Trimming shortened V by 0 bases and J by 6 bases, and 15 bases separated the two germline ends. CDR3 bases: TGTGCCAGCAGCTTGGGCCAACAGGTTATCGCTGAAGCTTTCTTT. Translation: CASSLGQQVIAEAFF.

The rearrangement joins TRBV7-9 to TRBJ2-4; D uncertain. The germline gives CDR1 SEHNR, CDR2 FQNEAQ (reference sequence). This CDR3 has 15 amino acids. With 5 bases removed from V and 0 bases from J, the gap between germline ends came to 11 bases. DNA for the CDR3: TGTGCCAGCAGCCCCCCTAATCTAGCCAAAAACATTCAGTACTTC. Translation gives CASSPPNLAKNIQYF. The complete variable domain, with remaining parts taken from reference TRBV7-9 and TRBJ2-4, reads DTGVSQNPRHKITKRGQNVTFRCDPISEHNRLYWYRQTLGQGPEFLTYFQNEAQLEKSRLLSDRFSAERPKGSFSTLEIQRTEQGDSAMYLCASSPPNLAKNIQYFGAGTRLSVL.

The chain couples TRBV18 to TRBJ2-1; the D gene is possibly TRBD1 (6 bases). CDR3 size: 14 residues. V lost 3 bases and J lost 4, with 10 bases in between. Germline V lookup: CDR1 KGHSH, CDR2 LQKENI. The CDR3, as DNA: TGTGCCAGCTCACCTTCACAGGGTTACAATGAGCAGTTCTTC. Protein: CASSPSQGYNEQFF. The complete variable domain, with remaining parts taken from reference TRBV18 and TRBJ2-1, reads NAGVMQNPRHLVRRRGQEARLRCSPMKGHSHVYWYRQLPEEGLKFMVYLQKENIIDESGMPKERFSAEFPKEGPSILRIQQVVRGDSAAYFCASSPSQGYNEQFFGPGTRLTVL.